This note documents a single T cell receptor (beta chain) sequence. Its antigen is as yet unknown. Using immunoSEQ multiplex PCR, the repertoire was profiled, and TCRdb retains in-frame clones only, with some absent. The data contain roughly 2.5 million clones, more than 90% of them singletons. The data were taken from a study of shared clonotypes between healthy human individuals. The study's findings and limits: A small donor pool kept down the genetic and exposure-history diversity that was represented.

Researchers partitioned CD4+ cells into CD45RA+ naive and CD45RA-negative memory subsets. V was pared by 0 bases and J by 4 bases, with 26 bases between. Germline lookup yields CDR1 SGDLS and CDR2 YYNGEE. The CDR3 consists of 19 residues. The receptor was derived from a man younger than 35 in good health. The chain is built from TRBV9 and TRBJ2-7; TRBD2 is a possible D gene (9 bases). Specimen: naive CD4+ T cells sorted from blood. Subset here: CD45RA+ positively selected. The CDR3 loop is CASSVGDRGFAGGGYEQYF. In DNA, the CDR3 is TGTGCCAGCAGCGTAGGCGACAGGGGTTTTGCGGGAGGGGGATACGAGCAGTACTTC. The entire variable domain, with the rest obtained from reference TRBV9 and TRBJ2-7, is as follows: DSGVTQTPKHLITATGQRVTLRCSPRSGDLSVYWYQQSLDQGLQFLIQYYNGEERAKGNILERFSAQQFPDLHSELNLSSLELGDSALYFCASSVGDRGFAGGGYEQYFGPGTRLTVT.